Shown below are 22 T cell receptor beta chains from a single sample sequenced in a study of blood T cell repertoires in COVID-19. The data were produced by immunoSEQ multiplex PCR, yet TCRdb's version contains in-frame clones alone and is incomplete. Here the sample spans 110,000 to 150,000 clones, roughly 84% being singletons. Sequenced: peripheral blood. Receptor source: a human donor in a cohort sampled during active COVID-19.

This chain connects TRBV5-5 to TRBJ2-2, with 8 bases aligning to TRBD1. Germline values: CDR1 SGHKS, CDR2 YYEKEE (reference sequence). Trimming took 0 bases from V and 1 from J; bases not matched to a gene: 8. The CDR3 has 18 amino acids. CDR3 in DNA: TGTGCCAGCAGCTTGGGTAGACCCAGGGGGCAGAACACCGGGGAGCTGTTTTTT. Translated, it gives CASSLGRPRGQNTGELFF.

This clone was detected only once. This rearrangement joins TRBV27 to TRBJ1-2; D might be TRBD1 (5 bases). CDR3 length equals 15 residues. The ends were cut back, 0 bases at V and 6 bases at J, with 14 bases in the middle. Germline V gene lookup returns CDR1 MNHEY and CDR2 SMNVEV (reference sequence). The CDR3 DNA sequence: TGTGCCAGCAGTTTATCGAAAGGGACTTATCATGGCTACACCTTC. Residues: CASSLSKGTYHGYTF.

In this sample, this clone turned up a few times. The chain recombines TRBV12-5 with TRBJ1-1, with D hard to call. Germline V gene data show CDR1 as LGHNT and CDR2 as FRNRAP. Trimming stripped 7 bases from V and 1 base from J, with 19 bases between. CDR3 length: 16 amino acids. In nucleotides, the CDR3 is TGTGCTAGTGCCCCCCCTAAGGTGAGGCGGAACACTGAAGCTTTCTTT. Its translation is CASAPPKVRRNTEAFF.

The chain employs TRBV2 and TRBJ1-4; 8 nucleotides agree with TRBD1. CDR1 SNHLY and CDR2 FYNNEI come from the germline V gene. The V segment lost 6 bases and the J segment 3 bases; nucleotides outside the gene matches: 3. CDR3 size: 14 residues. This CDR3 is CASRAGQANEKLFF. CDR3 nucleotides: TGTGCCAGCAGAGCGGGACAGGCTAATGAAAAACTGTTTTTT.

The chain is built from TRBV5-6 and TRBJ2-7; TRBD2 matches 7 bases. CDR1 and CDR2 (germline): SGHDT, YYEEEE. Trimming cost V 4 bases and J 1 base; bases outside gene matches: 8. This CDR3 is 15 amino acids long. The CDR3 sequence is CASSPGGGMSYEQYF. The CDR3 nucleotides read TGTGCCAGCAGCCCCGGCGGGGGTATGTCCTACGAGCAGTACTTC.

The genes are TRBV11-2 and TRBJ2-2; TRBD2 might be the D (6 bases). V lost 7 bases, J lost 2 bases, and 11 bases lay in between. Germline V lookup: CDR1 SGHAT, CDR2 FQNNGV. This CDR3 region has 14 residues. The CDR3 DNA follows: TGTGCCAGCAACCCGGGACTCAACACCGGGGAGCTGTTTTTT. This translates into CASNPGLNTGELFF.

CDR3 in amino acids: CASSFAAVEKLFF. CDR3 in DNA: TGTGCCAGCAGTTTCGCGGCGGTTGAAAAACTGTTTTTT. The chain couples TRBV12-3 or TRBV12-4 to TRBJ1-4; the D is unclear. There are 13 residues in the CDR3. The V end lost 3 bases, the J end lost 7 bases, and 9 bases lay between the germline ends.

The J gene is TRBJ1-5, the V gene TRBV2, with D possibly matching TRBD1 (5 bases). The CDR3 has 14 residues. Germline V gene data show CDR1 as SNHLY and CDR2 as FYNNEI. V lost 10 bases and J lost 1, with 14 bases in between. CDR3 sequence: CATGGAGSNQPQHF. The CDR3 DNA is TGTGCCACGGGAGGGGCTGGGAGCAATCAGCCCCAGCATTTT.

V is TRBV14 and J is TRBJ1-3; D ambiguous. CDR1 is SGHDN, CDR2 FVKESK, per germline. V lost 2 bases and J lost 5, with 25 bases in between. The length of the CDR3 is 19 residues. This CDR3 is CASSQRRKDERVKRNTIYF. The CDR3 DNA follows: TGTGCCAGCAGCCAAAGAAGGAAGGACGAGAGGGTCAAACGAAACACCATATATTTT.

V is TRBV5-4 and J is TRBJ2-5; 8 bases are a match to TRBD2. This CDR3 is built from 13 residues. The germline V gene has CDR1 SGHNT and CDR2 YYREEE (reference sequence). CDR3 sequence (DNA): TGTGCTACAAATTTAGCGGGGCAAGAGACCCAGTACTTC. Residues: CATNLAGQETQYF.

The chain has TRBV21-1 and TRBJ2-1; the table's D gene call, TRBD1, was not cross checked with the DNA. TRBV21-1 is shown as a pseudogene. The length of the CDR3 is 14 residues. In DNA, the CDR3 is TGTGCCAGCAGCGAAGGGCTCTCCTACAATGAGCAGTTCTTC. Protein product: CASSEGLSYNEQFF.

This clone was seen a few times. The V and J genes are TRBV6-5 and TRBJ2-1; possibly TRBD1 for D (5 bases). The length of the CDR3 is 15 residues. Deletions cut 2 bases from V and 3 bases from J, with 11 bases between. Germline V CDR1 and CDR2: MNHEY, SVGAGI. The CDR3: CASSYADSDYNEQFF. The CDR3 DNA reads TGTGCCAGCAGTTACGCCGACAGCGACTACAATGAGCAGTTCTTC.

This chain links TRBV6-4 with TRBJ2-2; TRBD2 matches at 11 bases. Germline V gene data show CDR1 as MRHNA and CDR2 as SNTAGT. Unmatched junction bases numbered 3, after V lost 6 bases and J lost 0 bases. The CDR3 covers 16 residues. In DNA form, the CDR3 reads TGTGCCAGCAGAGCTAGCGGGAGGACGAACACCGGGGAGCTGTTTTTT. Translating it yields CASRASGRTNTGELFF.

This clone appeared a single time. V usage is TRBV6-5 and J usage is TRBJ1-2; maybe TRBD1 (6 bases). Trimming took off 7 bases at V and 5 bases at J, with 14 bases between the two ends. The CDR3 is made up of 13 amino acids. Germline lookup yields CDR1 MNHEY and CDR2 SVGAGI. CDR3 loop: CASKLGGQYGYTF. The CDR3 coding sequence is TGTGCCAGCAAGCTCGGGGGGCAGTATGGCTACACCTTC.

V and J are TRBV3-1 (or the pseudogene TRBV3-2) and TRBJ2-7; 8 bases fit TRBD1. This CDR3 region has 14 residues. V lost 4 bases to trimming and J lost 2 bases; unmatched junction nucleotides: 4. Germline CDR1 is LGHDT and CDR2 is YNNKEL (reference sequence). The CDR3 is CASSPGQVTYEQYF. The CDR3 bases are TGTGCCAGCAGCCCGGGACAGGTAACCTACGAGCAGTACTTC.

The V gene is TRBV19, the J gene TRBJ2-1, with D possibly being TRBD1 (6 bases). Germline loops: CDR1 LNHDA, CDR2 SQIVND (reference sequence). Trimming removed 2 bases from V and 8 bases from J, with 19 bases in between. The CDR3 length is 16 residues. CDR3 region: CASSILTGKGPHEQFF. CDR3 sequence (DNA): TGTGCCAGTAGTATACTCACAGGGAAAGGGCCCCATGAGCAGTTCTTC.

The chain uses TRBV5-6 and TRBJ1-4, with TRBD1 as a possible D gene (5 bases). The germline CDR1 and CDR2 sequences are SGHDT and YYEEEE. CDR3 length: 17 amino acids. Trimming removed 3 bases at V and 5 bases at J, with 20 bases between. The CDR3 DNA reads TGTGCCAGCAGCTCCACTACACGACAGCCAGGGAATGAAAAACTGTTTTTT. This encodes CASSSTTRQPGNEKLFF.

The V and J genes are TRBV9 and TRBJ2-1; 13 positions agree with TRBD2. CDR1 SGDLS and CDR2 YYNGEE come from the germline V gene. Trimming at V came to 5 bases and at J to 4 bases, leaving 3 bases not matched to a gene. The CDR3 spans 15 residues. CDR3 in DNA: TGTGCCAGCAGTGGGACTAGCGGGGTTTACAATGAGCAGTTCTTC. It yields the protein CASSGTSGVYNEQFF.

The V call is TRBV10-3, the J call TRBJ1-1; 7 bases line up with TRBD1. Trimming took 6 bases from V and 6 from J; bases not matched to a gene: 10. The CDR3 extends over 14 amino acids. CDR1 ENHRY and CDR2 SYGVKD come from the germline V gene. The CDR3 nucleotides are TGTGCCATCAGAGGTGACAGGGACGGCTCTGAAGCTTTCTTT. Its translation: CAIRGDRDGSEAFF.

V usage is TRBV5-1 and J usage is TRBJ1-1; possible D gene TRBD1, 5 bases. The CDR3 runs 14 residues. Trimming took 4 bases from V and 3 from J, leaving 13 bases between them. CDR1 is SGHRS, CDR2 YFSETQ, per germline. The CDR3 DNA reads TGCGCCAGCAGCCCCCAGGGTATCGACACTGAAGCTTTCTTT. Translating gives CASSPQGIDTEAFF.

This chain links TRBV6-2 or TRBV6-3 with TRBJ2-5; 10 bases agree with TRBD1. CDR3 length: 16 residues. V shed 3 bases, J shed 5 bases, and the junction held 9 bases outside the gene matches. The germline V gene has CDR1 MNHEY and CDR2 SVGEGT. The CDR3 here is CASSYRRADRGETQYF. The CDR3 nucleotides read TGTGCCAGCAGTTATCGAAGAGCGGACAGGGGGGAGACCCAGTACTTC.

A word on this clone: This same CDR3 is encoded by further DNA sequences in the sample. V is TRBV9 and J is TRBJ1-5; possible D gene TRBD1, 5 bases. CDR1 SGDLS and CDR2 YYNGEE come from the germline V gene. The CDR3 length is 14 residues. V lost 4 bases, J lost 1 base, and 9 bases lay in between. DNA of the CDR3: TGTGCCAGCAGCCCAGGGTTAAGCAATCAGCCCCAGCATTTT. Translating it yields CASSPGLSNQPQHF.